This TCR beta chain was observed in a study of tumor-infiltrating lymphocytes in primary liver carcinoma. To note about this clonotype: Its antigen is unknown. At one end, the junction sequence differs from germline, possibly due to a read error.

Study-level findings and limits: In tumor-adjacent and tumor-blood pairs, overlap was lower than in tumor region pairs.

Germline DNA was also extracted, and blood RNA was taken from unsorted whole blood. Every patient had chronic HBV infection and was treatment-naive. Starting material of 500 ng total RNA yielded TCR beta cDNA via a constant-region primer. ARM-PCR was slightly modified, and three nested multiplex PCR rounds with it gave rise to the TCR beta libraries. TRBV1-TRBV30 forward and Cbeta reverse primers drove the first two approximately 10-cycle rounds. TCRdb processed the multiplex PCR reads anew with MiXCR; each CDR3 protein has one entry. The table records 300,000 to 350,000 distinct CDR3 sequences, about 61% of them present only once. CDR3 size: 16 residues. CDR1 is SGHAT, CDR2 FQNNGV, per germline.

The sample taken for sequencing was peripheral blood. V gene TRBV11-2 combines with J gene TRBJ2-7; D is ambiguous. The source of this sequence is a man aged 40-49 years with primary liver carcinoma and hepatitis B virus infection. CDR3 DNA: TGTACCAGCAGCTTAGAGATGGCACTAAAACCCTATGAGCAGTACTTC. Translated, it gives CTSSLEMALKPYEQYF.